This T cell receptor (beta chain) was sequenced for a study of cytomegalovirus exposure and HLA in healthy donors. Use of 60 Vbeta and 13 Jbeta primers characterized the PCR. Clones were sequenced by immunoSEQ multiplex PCR, and TCRdb holds only the in-frame ones, with some missing. In the table there are approximately 150,000 clones, roughly nine tenths of which are singletons. Study-wide points: Of the V segments, some could not be distinguished, including TRBV6-2 and TRBV6-3, and were excluded. Several of the most significant clusters appeared linked to common viral pathogens, based on a later analysis.

Germline V CDR1 and CDR2: MNHEY, SVGAGI. This CDR3 spans 15 amino acids. V dropped 6 bases and J dropped 3; count of bases not matched to a gene: 9. This clone came up a few times. Its specificity is not known. The rearrangement joins TRBV6-5 to TRBJ2-3; 7 nucleotides agree with TRBD1. Source material: PBMCs. This receptor was identified in a woman aged 25 to 39 in good health and CMV-seronegative. The CDR3 coding sequence is TGTGCCAGCAGCAGGACGACAGGGAGAACAGATACGCAGTATTTT. Its protein product is CASSRTTGRTDTQYF.